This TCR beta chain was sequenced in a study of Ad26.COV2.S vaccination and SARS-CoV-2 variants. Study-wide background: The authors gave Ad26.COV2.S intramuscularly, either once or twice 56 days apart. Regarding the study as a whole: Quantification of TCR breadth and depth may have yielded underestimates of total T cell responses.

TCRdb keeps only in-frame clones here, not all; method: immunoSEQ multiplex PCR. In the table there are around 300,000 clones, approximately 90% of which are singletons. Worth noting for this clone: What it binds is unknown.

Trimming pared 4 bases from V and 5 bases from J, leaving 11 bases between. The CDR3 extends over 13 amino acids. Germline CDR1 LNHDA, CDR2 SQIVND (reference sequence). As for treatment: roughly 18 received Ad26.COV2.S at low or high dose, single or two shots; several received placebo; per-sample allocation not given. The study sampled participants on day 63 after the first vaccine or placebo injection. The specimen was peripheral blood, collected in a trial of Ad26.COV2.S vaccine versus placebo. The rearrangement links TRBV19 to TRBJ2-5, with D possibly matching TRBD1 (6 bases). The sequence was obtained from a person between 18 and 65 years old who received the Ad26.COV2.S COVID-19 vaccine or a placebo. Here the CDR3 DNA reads TGTGCCAGTAGTACCGGGACACTGGAGACCCAGTACTTC. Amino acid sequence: CASSTGTLETQYF.